This T cell receptor beta chain came from a study of blood T cell repertoires in COVID-19. CDR1 is SGHDT, CDR2 YYEEEE, per germline. The CDR3 contains 14 residues. The V gene lost 0 bases and the J gene lost 1 base, with 5 bases spanning the gap. Libraries were prepared by immunoSEQ multiplex PCR; TCRdb keeps only in-frame clonotypes and omits some of them. The data show roughly 220,000 clones, nearly 90% seen once. The rearrangement links TRBV5-6 to TRBJ1-5; D is ambiguous. The TCR comes from a man under 40 who had been exposed to COVID-19. Sequences were obtained from PBMCs or T cells enriched from blood (not recorded which). The CDR3 region is CASSLVRSNQPQHF. The CDR3 DNA reads TGTGCCAGCAGCTTGGTCAGGAGCAATCAGCCCCAGCATTTT.